The 28 T cell receptor beta chains listed next were all sequenced from one sample in a study of early T cells in non-severe SARS-CoV-2 infection. MiXCR, run by TCRdb on the 5' RACE reads, gives a single entry per CDR3 protein. Of about 67,000 distinct CDR3 sequences detected, approximately 10% appear once; the ten largest clones hold 3.5% to 4%. Sequences were obtained from whole blood. The origin of the receptors is an adult who was a healthcare worker with PCR-confirmed SARS-CoV-2 infection or an uninfected control (not recorded which).

This clonotype came up many times. The chain links TRBV14 to TRBJ2-1, with a weak D call TRBD2 (6 bases). The CDR3 contains 14 residues. The V end was cut by 4 bases, the J end by 2 bases, with 9 bases between. Germline assignment: CDR1 SGHDN and CDR2 FVKESK. CDR3 loop: CASSRAGTYNEQFF. CDR3 nucleotide sequence: TGTGCCAGCAGCCGGGCGGGAACCTACAATGAGCAGTTCTTC.

This clonotype was seen more than once but under ten times. The chain has TRBV20-1 and TRBJ2-2, with a possible D match to TRBD1 (6 bases). Germline CDR1 reads DFQATT; CDR2 reads SNEGSKA (reference sequence). This CDR3 has 17 residues. Trimming took 0 bases from V and 0 from J, leaving 14 bases between them. In DNA form, the CDR3 reads TGCAGTGCTAGAGATTGGGCAGGGACATCGAACACCGGGGAGCTGTTTTTT. It codes for CSARDWAGTSNTGELFF.

This clonotype has a count of ten or more. The rearrangement uses TRBV5-8 and TRBJ1-6; D gene ambiguous. Germline assignment: CDR1 SGHTS and CDR2 YDEGEE. The CDR3 has 13 amino acids. Trimming stripped 2 bases from V and 8 bases from J, with 8 bases between. The DNA of the CDR3 is TGTGCCAGCAGCTTCGATCGGGATTCACCCCTCCACTTT. Translated: CASSFDRDSPLHF. The whole variable domain, remainder taken from reference TRBV5-8 and TRBJ1-6, is EAGVTQSPTHLIKTRGQQATLRCSPISGHTSVYWYQQALGLGLQFLLWYDEGEERNRGNFPPRFSGRQFPNYSSELNVNALELEDSALYLCASSFDRDSPLHFGNGTRLTVT.

This clonotype occurred many times. The V gene is TRBV3-1, the J gene TRBJ2-3, with D tentatively TRBD1 (5 bases). Germline CDR1 LGHDT, CDR2 YNNKEL (reference sequence). The V and J ends lost 1 base and 9 bases respectively, with 17 bases between them. CDR3 length equals 15 residues. The CDR3 loop reads CASSQGSDPRGTQYF. The CDR3 bases are TGTGCCAGCAGCCAAGGGTCGGACCCAAGGGGCACGCAGTATTTT.

This clonotype was counted at least ten times. This chain connects TRBV7-6 to TRBJ2-7; no clear D. V was pared by 1 base and J by 4 bases, with 11 bases between. Per germline, CDR1 SGHVS and CDR2 FNYEAQ. The CDR3 extends over 14 amino acids. The CDR3 is CASSLEDGVYEQYF. CDR3 bases: TGTGCCAGCAGCTTAGAGGACGGTGTTTACGAGCAGTACTTC.

This clonotype appeared many times. The chain uses TRBV6-6 and TRBJ1-5, with D hard to call. V shed 0 bases and J shed 2 bases, with 5 bases lying between them. The CDR3 is made up of 14 amino acids. Germline loops: CDR1 MNHNY, CDR2 SVGAGI (reference sequence). The CDR3 coding sequence is TGTGCCAGCAGTTACTCGGCGGGCAATCAGCCCCAGCATTTT. Its translation: CASSYSAGNQPQHF.

This clonotype was seen a few times. The rearrangement links TRBV14 to TRBJ2-5, with 7 positions matching TRBD1. Germline V gene sequence: CDR1 SGHDN, CDR2 FVKESK. The trim removed 5 bases at V and 1 base at J, leaving 7 bases unmatched. This CDR3 is 15 amino acids long. The chain's CDR3 is CASSRDRDRQETQYF. The CDR3 DNA follows: TGTGCCAGCAGCAGAGACAGGGACCGCCAAGAGACCCAGTACTTC.

This clonotype was observed a few times. J is TRBJ2-1 and V is TRBV5-1, with TRBD1 as a possible D gene (6 bases). This CDR3 has 14 amino acids. Germline CDR1 and CDR2: SGHRS and YFSETQ. V dropped 4 bases and J dropped 6 bases, with 14 bases sitting between them. Here the CDR3 reads CASSSGQPGNEQFF. In DNA, the CDR3 is TGCGCCAGCAGCAGTGGACAGCCGGGCAATGAGCAGTTCTTC.

Within the sample, this clonotype is medium-sized. The gene calls are TRBV7-9 and TRBJ2-2; no firm D call. V was pared by 3 bases and J by 0 bases, with 8 bases between. The CDR3 loop spans 15 amino acids. Germline CDR1 and CDR2: SEHNR and FQNEAQ (reference sequence). CDR3 nucleotide sequence: TGTGCCAGCAGCTTCGCTCAGACGAACACCGGGGAGCTGTTTTTT. This codes for CASSFAQTNTGELFF.

The rearrangement uses TRBV2 and TRBJ2-1, with 11 bases fitting TRBD2. V trimming: 5 bases; J trimming: 7 bases; junction bases outside the gene matches: 7. The CDR3 is 15 amino acids. The germline CDR1 and CDR2 sequences are SNHLY and FYNNEI. CDR3 sequence reads: CASSSLAGGRNEQFF. The CDR3 nucleotides are TGTGCCAGCAGTTCGCTAGCGGGAGGCCGAAATGAGCAGTTCTTC.

This clonotype was counted a single time. The chain has TRBV7-9 and TRBJ2-4; 9 bases agree with TRBD1. The CDR3 totals 15 residues. J lost 6 bases, V lost 5 bases, and 8 bases had no gene match. Per the germline V gene, CDR1 is SEHNR and CDR2 is FQNEAQ (reference sequence). The CDR3 DNA follows: TGTGCCAGCAGCCCCAAGGACAGGGGCCGAAACATTCAGTACTTC. Protein product: CASSPKDRGRNIQYF.

This clonotype appeared a few times. This chain links TRBV11-2 with TRBJ2-3, with 7 nucleotides matching TRBD1. The length of the CDR3 is 15 residues. From germline, CDR1 is SGHAT and CDR2 FQNNGV. Trimming took 5 bases from V and 0 from J; bases not matched to a gene: 5. The CDR3 DNA is TGTGCCAGCAGCACCGGGACAGTTAGCACAGATACGCAGTATTTT. Protein product: CASSTGTVSTDTQYF.

This clonotype occurred a few times. This chain joins TRBV12-3 or TRBV12-4 and TRBJ1-5; TRBD1 aligns across 7 bases. Trimming cost V 6 bases and J 4 bases; bases outside gene matches: 6. The CDR3 runs to 14 residues. Here the CDR3 reads CASSHGQANQPQHF. As DNA, the CDR3 is TGTGCCAGCAGCCACGGACAGGCTAATCAGCCCCAGCATTTT.

The chain carries TRBV6-1 and TRBJ1-4; the D is unclear. CDR1 and CDR2 from the germline V gene are MNHNS and SASEGT. V was trimmed by 8 bases and J by 8 bases, leaving 9 bases between them. This CDR3 comprises 11 residues. In nucleotides, the CDR3 is TGTGCCAGCGCGGCCGTGGAAAAACTGTTTTTT. It specifies CASAAVEKLFF.

The sample holds many counts of this clonotype. The rearrangement links TRBV3-1 to TRBJ2-2, with TRBD2 matching 10 bases. Germline V gene sequence: CDR1 LGHDT, CDR2 YNNKEL (reference sequence). The CDR3 is 16 amino acids. With V trimmed by 1 base and J by 4 bases, 3 bases remained unmatched. The CDR3, as DNA: TGTGCCAGCAGCCAAGCCGGGACTAGCGTCACCGGGGAGCTGTTTTTT. The encoded protein is CASSQAGTSVTGELFF.

This chain uses TRBV5-1 with TRBJ2-3; D is possibly TRBD1 (5 bases). Looked up from germline, CDR1 is SGHRS and CDR2 is YFSETQ. The CDR3 is 14 amino acids. V dropped 2 bases and J dropped 4 bases, with 11 bases sitting between them. CDR3 DNA sequence: TGCGCCAGCAGCTTTCCAGGGTTCGCAGATACGCAGTATTTT. Amino acid sequence: CASSFPGFADTQYF.

This clonotype was counted once. With a much larger clone just one base away, this may be a read error. The chain uses TRBV6-2 or TRBV6-3 and TRBJ2-7; D gene unclear. Per germline, CDR1 MNHEY and CDR2 SVGEGT. V was clipped by 4 bases and J by 0 bases, with 7 bases between them. CDR3 length equals 13 residues. CDR3 nucleotides: TGTGCCAGCAGTTTCCAGGACTCCTACGAGCAGTACTTC. It translates to CASSFQDSYEQYF.

This clonotype was found many times. The chain employs TRBV6-5 and TRBJ2-3, with D unclear. The CDR3 is 13 residues long. Germline V lookup: CDR1 MNHEY, CDR2 SVGAGI. V was cut by 0 bases and J by 1 base, with 2 bases left in between. This CDR3 is CASSYSGTDTQYF. The CDR3 DNA follows: TGTGCCAGCAGTTACTCGGGCACAGATACGCAGTATTTT.

This clonotype was seen ten or more times. The gene calls are TRBV29-1 and TRBJ2-2; the D gene is possibly TRBD2 (5 bases). The CDR3 sequence is 11 residues long. Germline lookup yields CDR1 SQVTM and CDR2 ANQGSEA. V lost 7 bases, J lost 6 bases, and 9 bases lay in between. The CDR3 sequence is CSARTSGELFF. The CDR3 DNA is TGCAGCGCCCGGACTTCCGGGGAGCTGTTTTTT.

This clonotype was observed a handful of times. The chain uses TRBV20-1 and TRBJ2-7; D perhaps matches TRBD1 (5 bases). The CDR3 loop spans 14 amino acids. CDR1 is DFQATT, CDR2 SNEGSKA, per germline (reference sequence). The ends were cut back, 0 bases at V and 6 bases at J, with 15 bases in the middle. Here the CDR3 reads CSARDASGSGEQYF. The CDR3 nucleotides are TGCAGTGCTAGAGATGCATCAGGGTCTGGCGAGCAGTACTTC.

The CDR3 DNA reads TGTGCCAGCAGTCAGACCGGGACCACTAATTCACCCCTCCACTTT. This gives the protein CASSQTGTTNSPLHF. The chain is built from TRBV2 and TRBJ1-6, with D possibly TRBD1 on 5 matching bases. The CDR3 contains 15 residues. V lost 5 bases and J 6 bases, leaving 14 bases between the germline ends. Germline loops: CDR1 SNHLY, CDR2 FYNNEI.

Many counts were recorded for this clonotype. The chain employs TRBV20-1 and TRBJ1-3, with a tentative D call TRBD1 (6 bases). Germline-derived CDR1 and CDR2 are DFQATT and SNEGSKA (reference sequence). This CDR3 is 16 amino acids long. V lost 7 bases, J lost 0 bases, and 19 bases lay in between. CDR3 coding DNA: TGCAGTGTCCGGGACACGGCCTTCATCTCTGGAAACACCATATATTTT. Encoded protein: CSVRDTAFISGNTIYF.

CDR3 protein: CASSLAGFNSPLHF. The CDR3 DNA reads as TGCGCCAGCAGCTTGGCAGGCTTTAATTCACCCCTCCACTTT. The chain links TRBV5-1 to TRBJ1-6; D uncertain. CDR3 length: 14 residues. Germline CDR1 and CDR2: SGHRS and YFSETQ. V lost 0 bases to trimming and J lost 6 bases, with 7 bases between them.

This clonotype was recorded at least ten times. The CDR3 reads CASSKEGLAGSEQFF. Written as DNA, the CDR3 is TGTGCCAGCAGCAAAGAAGGACTAGCGGGATCTGAGCAGTTCTTC. The chain uses TRBV7-9 and TRBJ2-1, with 12 bases fitting TRBD2. The CDR3 is 15 amino acids. Trimming cost V 5 bases and J 9 bases; bases outside gene matches: 8. The V gene's germline CDR1 is SEHNR and CDR2 FQNEAQ (reference sequence).

Ten or more counts support this clonotype. V and J are TRBV19 and TRBJ1-4; D ambiguous. The CDR3 is 17 residues long. Germline V CDR1 and CDR2: LNHDA, SQIVND (reference sequence). V shed 5 bases and J shed 0 bases, with 16 bases lying between them. The CDR3 bases are TGTGCCAGTAGTTCCGATCTGACTCCTGCAACTAATGAAAAACTGTTTTTT. This codes for CASSSDLTPATNEKLFF.

This clonotype came up many times. This chain links TRBV6-1 with TRBJ1-5; D not certain. From germline, CDR1 is MNHNS and CDR2 SASEGT. The CDR3 length is 17 residues. V shed 0 bases and J shed 0 bases, with 12 bases lying between them. The CDR3 bases are TGTGCCAGCAGTGAAGCGCGACATCGATATAGCAATCAGCCCCAGCATTTT. Encoded protein: CASSEARHRYSNQPQHF.

This clonotype was found many times. The chain carries TRBV4-1 and TRBJ2-7; 9 bases agree with TRBD1. V lost 0 bases and J lost 0; bases outside the gene matches: 3. The CDR3 runs 16 residues. Germline loops: CDR1 MGHRA, CDR2 YSYEKL. The CDR3 DNA reads as TGCGCCAGCAGCCAAGAGCCGACAGGGGGCTCCTACGAGCAGTACTTC. This sequence encodes CASSQEPTGGSYEQYF.

The V call is TRBV19, the J call TRBJ1-5, with D perhaps matching TRBD1 (5 bases). Trimming stripped 7 bases from V and 0 bases from J, with 13 bases between. Germline lookup yields CDR1 LNHDA and CDR2 SQIVND (reference sequence). The CDR3 contains 15 residues. CDR3 loop: CASTATAYSNQPQHF. The DNA of the CDR3 is TGTGCCAGTACCGCGACAGCTTATAGCAATCAGCCCCAGCATTTT. Based on the CDR3 plus reference TRBV19 and TRBJ1-5, the full variable domain is DGGITQSPKYLFRKEGQNVTLSCEQNLNHDAMYWYRQDPGQGLRLIYYSQIVNDFQKGDIAEGYSVSREKKESFPLTVTSAQKNPTAFYLCASTATAYSNQPQHFGDGTRLSIL.